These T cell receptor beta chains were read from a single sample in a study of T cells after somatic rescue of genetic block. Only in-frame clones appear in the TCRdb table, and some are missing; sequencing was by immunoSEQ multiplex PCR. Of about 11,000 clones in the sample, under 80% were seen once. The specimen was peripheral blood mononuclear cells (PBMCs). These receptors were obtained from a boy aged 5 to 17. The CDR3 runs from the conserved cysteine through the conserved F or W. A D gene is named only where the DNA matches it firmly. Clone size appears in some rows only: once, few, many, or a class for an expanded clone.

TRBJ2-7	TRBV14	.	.	TGTGCCAGCAGCGTTCGGAAGGGGCGCGAGCAGTACTTC	CASSVRKGREQYF
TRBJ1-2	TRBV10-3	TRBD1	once	TGTGCCATCAGGGACCTAGACAGGGACTACTATGGCTACACCTTC	CAIRDLDRDYYGYTF
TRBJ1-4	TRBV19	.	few	TGTGAGGGACCTAATGAAAAACTGTTTTTT	CEGPNEKLFF
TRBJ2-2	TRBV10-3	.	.	TGTGCCATCAGTGAGTTGCCGGGACAAATCTCTTTCGCGACAGCAAACACCGGGGAGCTGTTTTTT	CAISELPGQISFATANTGELFF
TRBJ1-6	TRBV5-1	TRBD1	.	TGCGCCAGCAGCTGGGACAGAGATTCACCCCTCCACTTT	CASSWDRDSPLHF
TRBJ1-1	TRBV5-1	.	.	TGCGCCAGCAGCTTTGCGGGGGGGACTGAAGCTTTCTTT	CASSFAGGTEAFF
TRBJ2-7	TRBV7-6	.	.	TGTGCCAGCAGCTTAGAGAGCCAACGGACTACATACGAGCAGTACTTC	CASSLESQRTTYEQYF
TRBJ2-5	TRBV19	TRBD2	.	TGTGCCAGTAGTATGGTACTAGCGGGGGCGGAGACCCAGTACTTC	CASSMVLAGAETQYF
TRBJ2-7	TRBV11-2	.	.	TGTGCCAGCAGCTTTTGGGACGAGCAGTACTTC	CASSFWDEQYF
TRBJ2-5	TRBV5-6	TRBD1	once	TGTGCCAGCAGGAACCGCGGACAGGGGGCGATCAGGGAGACCCAGTACTTC	CASRNRGQGAIRETQYF
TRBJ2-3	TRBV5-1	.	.	TGCGCCAGCAGCTTAAAGGAAACGCAGTATTTT	CASSLKETQYF
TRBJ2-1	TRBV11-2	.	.	TGTGCCAGCAGCTTAGATCTCCCTAGCCTACATGAGCAGTTCTTC	CASSLDLPSLHEQFF
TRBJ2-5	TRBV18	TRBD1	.	TGTGCCAGCTCACCGTGGGACAGGGCGCAAGAGACCCAGTACTTC	CASSPWDRAQETQYF
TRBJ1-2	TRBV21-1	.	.	TGTGCCACAACTTACGGGACAGGCGCTAAGAGGGAGACTAACTATGGCTACACCTTC	CATTYGTGAKRETNYGYTF
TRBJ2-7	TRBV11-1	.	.	TGTGCCAGCAGCTTCGGGGGACTTTCCTACGAGCAGTACTTC	CASSFGGLSYEQYF
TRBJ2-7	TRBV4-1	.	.	TGCGCCAGCAGCCCTACCGCCCCGGACCGGAGCTCCTACGAGCAGTACTTC	CASSPTAPDRSSYEQYF
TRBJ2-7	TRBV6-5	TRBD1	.	TGTGCCAGCAGTTACTCCGGGACAGGGGGTACCTACGAGCAGTACTTC	CASSYSGTGGTYEQYF
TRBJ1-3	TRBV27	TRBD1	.	TGTGCCAGCCGACCGACAGGGGTAGGGAACACCATATATTTT	CASRPTGVGNTIYF
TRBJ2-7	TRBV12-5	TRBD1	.	TGTGCTAGTGGTTTGGTAACAGGGACAGGACCCTACGAGCAGTACTTC	CASGLVTGTGPYEQYF
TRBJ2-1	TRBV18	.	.	TGTGCCAGCTCACCACGGACGCTCAGCTCCTACAATGAGCAGTTCTTC	CASSPRTLSSYNEQFF
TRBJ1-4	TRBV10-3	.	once	TGTGCCACGCGGGACAATGAAAAACTGTTTTTT	CATRDNEKLFF
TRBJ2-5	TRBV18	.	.	TGTGCCAGCTCACCTTCGTACCAAGAGACCCAGTACTTC	CASSPSYQETQYF
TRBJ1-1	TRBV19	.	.	TGTGCCAGTAGTATAAAGGGGCCGGGACGTGAAGCTTTCTTT	CASSIKGPGREAFF
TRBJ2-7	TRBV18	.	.	TGTGCCAGCTCACCACCCTGGGGCAGCTCCTACGAGCAGTACTTC	CASSPPWGSSYEQYF
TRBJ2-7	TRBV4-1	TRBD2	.	TGCGCCAGCAGCCATAATAGCGGGGCGAGCTCCTACGAGCAGTACTTC	CASSHNSGASSYEQYF
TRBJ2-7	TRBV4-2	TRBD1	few	TGTGCCAGCAGCCAAGGGGGACAGGGACTCTACGAGCAGTACTTC	CASSQGGQGLYEQYF
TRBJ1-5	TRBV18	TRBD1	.	TGTGCCAGCTCACCTACGACAGGGGGTAGCAATCAGCCCCAGCATTTT	CASSPTTGGSNQPQHF
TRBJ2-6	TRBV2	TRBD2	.	TGTGCCAGCCTAAAGGGACTAGGACGGATCTCTGGGGCCAACGTCCTGACTTTC	CASLKGLGRISGANVLTF
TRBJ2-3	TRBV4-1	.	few	TGCGCCAGCAGCCAAGATTCCGCATACACAGATACGCAGTATTTT	CASSQDSAYTDTQYF